This is a list of T cell receptor beta chains from one sample in a study of neurological immune-mediated disorders. MiXCR, run by TCRdb on the 5' RACE reads, gives a single entry per CDR3 protein. The sample has 35,000 to 40,000 distinct CDR3 sequences, 2.5% seen once; the top ten hold approximately 2.2%. What was sequenced was PBMCs. These receptors were collected from a man aged 45-65 years with multiple sclerosis. The conserved cysteine and the conserved F or W are not part of the CDR3 here. A D gene is named only where the DNA matches it firmly.

V,J,D,CDR3
TRBV20-1,TRBJ1-1,-,SAGGRANTEAF
TRBV7-9,TRBJ1-5,-,ASSPLAWGAGQPQH
TRBV5-8,TRBJ2-1,TRBD1,ASSSHGQGLNEQF
TRBV5-1,TRBJ2-3,-,ASSSTVGSDTQY
TRBV6-6,TRBJ1-2,-,ATSWDANYGYT
TRBV20-1,TRBJ2-7,TRBD1,SARSGTGNYEQY
TRBV5-1,TRBJ2-1,-,ASKQEGEQF
TRBV12-3/TRBV12-4,TRBJ2-7,TRBD1,ASSLTRQGAREQY
TRBV20-1,TRBJ2-7,TRBD1,SASGTAFYEQY
TRBV5-4,TRBJ1-1,TRBD1,ASSLSWDSINTEAF
TRBV20-1,TRBJ2-1,TRBD1,SARDPGQGDNEQF
TRBV9,TRBJ2-5,TRBD1,ASSTQDRGRETQY
TRBV15,TRBJ1-2,-,ATSRRDGGFYGYT
TRBV5-5,TRBJ1-4,-,ASSLLPREKLF
TRBV10-1,TRBJ1-1,-,ASSRDGWDMNTEAF
TRBV12-3/TRBV12-4,TRBJ1-2,-,ASRRTEYYGYT
TRBV4-1,TRBJ1-2,-,ASSQDLRNNYGYT
TRBV5-1,TRBJ1-1,-,ASSFGDGVTEAF
TRBV30,TRBJ2-7,-,AWSPQGYEQY
TRBV5-1,TRBJ2-3,-,ASSSNHRDTQY
TRBV5-1,TRBJ2-5,-,ASSFLPGNQETQY
TRBV20-1,TRBJ2-1,-,SARTSTIYNEQF
TRBV5-1,TRBJ1-1,-,ASSLGYAPVNTEAF
TRBV7-2,TRBJ1-2,-,ASSLVREVTYGYT
TRBV5-1,TRBJ1-1,TRBD1,ASSRTGGEEGAF
TRBV5-1,TRBJ2-1,-,ASSLGAGDSTTH
TRBV9,TRBJ1-4,-,ASSVDATNEKLF
TRBV7-6,TRBJ1-2,-,ASSLGPENYGYT
TRBV6-5,TRBJ1-5,TRBD1,ASRETGVQPQH
TRBV7-9,TRBJ1-2,-,ASSLGHYGYT
TRBV7-9,TRBJ1-1,TRBD1,ASSSGTGTFWTEAF
TRBV6-2/TRBV6-3,TRBJ1-5,-,ASSQEMWSNQPQN
TRBV6-6,TRBJ1-5,TRBD1,ASSSVQGENQPQN
TRBV5-1,TRBJ2-3,-,ASSLDGVRTGDTQY
TRBV7-9,TRBJ2-3,-,ASSSPLTRQGTDTQY
TRBV10-2,TRBJ1-1,-,ASSELPTGNTEAF
TRBV7-2,TRBJ2-5,-,ASRAGTEQETQY
TRBV10-3,TRBJ1-1,-,ATLPVLETEAF
TRBV10-3,TRBJ1-5,-,AISEAGGANQPQH
TRBV9,TRBJ2-7,-,ASSEGGPYEQY
TRBV28,TRBJ1-1,-,ASSLVKGLNTEAF
TRBV12-3/TRBV12-4,TRBJ1-1,TRBD1,ASSRQGPEAF
TRBV5-1,TRBJ1-2,TRBD1,ASSPDWTGGDGYT
TRBV20-1,TRBJ1-3,-,SALNVQEGNTIY
TRBV5-1,TRBJ1-4,TRBD1,ASSPPGQEYEKLF
TRBV5-1,TRBJ1-1,-,ASSSGTNTEAF
TRBV3-1,TRBJ1-2,-,ASSQDSGGVYGYT
TRBV12-3/TRBV12-4,TRBJ2-7,-,ASSLSGTKYEQY
TRBV29-1,TRBJ2-3,-,SVPGWGESDTQY
TRBV2,TRBJ2-1,TRBD2,ASKPLAGAMNEQF
TRBV18,TRBJ2-3,-,ASSPFTETDTQY
TRBV18,TRBJ2-2,TRBD2,ASSPGRTGPTGELF
TRBV20-1,TRBJ2-3,-,SASKHQITDTQY
TRBV14,TRBJ2-3,-,ASSRIVDTQY
TRBV12-3/TRBV12-4,TRBJ2-2,-,ASSAVGELF